The present T cell receptor beta chain was sequenced within a study of blood T cell repertoires in COVID-19. Overall study context: Samples of COVID-19 (acute and convalescent) were obtained from the United States, Italy and Spain. PBMCs, B-cell-depleted T cells, or T cells provided the cDNA or gDNA that made up the material.

Germline-derived CDR1 and CDR2 are GTSNPN and SVGIG (reference sequence). The CDR3 runs 14 residues. Trimming left V 0 bases short and J 12 bases short, with 18 bases between. Authors' methods: Counts of nucleated cells, estimated from reference gene primer amplification, were obtained. The method was immunoSEQ multiplex PCR; TCRdb's version includes in-frame clones alone and lacks a portion of them. V and J calls and clone size are given by that table; D and trimming were obtained from the DNA. The table lists 85,000 or so clones, approximately 80% of them singletons. The genes are TRBV30 and TRBJ2-1, with a weak D call TRBD1 (6 bases). The source material was peripheral blood. This receptor was taken from a man older than 75 with acute or convalescent COVID-19. The CDR3 sequence is CAWSVPGQGVAQFF. CDR3 in DNA: TGTGCCTGGAGTGTACCGGGACAAGGAGTAGCGCAGTTCTTC.